Listed here are 27 T cell receptor beta chains from one sample, sequenced in a study of shared clonotypes between healthy human individuals. Here immunoSEQ multiplex PCR was the method, and the copy in TCRdb shows in-frame clones only, minus some. The sample lists about 2 million clones, 85% to 95% seen once, with 0.13% in the top ten. The sequencing input was naive CD4+ T cells sorted from blood. Subset meaning: CD45RA+ positively selected. These receptors all stem from a young man in good health.

This sequence joins TRBV7-2 and TRBJ2-7; TRBD1 aligns across 7 bases. Losses at the gene ends were 7 bases for V and 2 bases for J; bases not matched to a gene: 2. CDR3 length: 12 amino acids. Looked up from germline, CDR1 is SGHTA and CDR2 is FQGNSA. CDR3 residues: CASTQGAYEQYF. The DNA for the CDR3 is TGTGCCAGCACCCAGGGGGCCTACGAGCAGTACTTC. Full variable domain (missing parts from reference TRBV7-2 and TRBJ2-7): GAGVSQSPSNKVTEKGKDVELRCDPISGHTALYWYRQSLGQGLEFLIYFQGNSAPDKSGLPSDRFSAERTGGSVSTLTIQRTQQEDSAVYLCASTQGAYEQYFGPGTRLTVT.

This clone was recorded once. The chain has TRBV5-1 and TRBJ2-5, with TRBD2 as a possible D gene (6 bases). CDR3 length: 14 residues. V lost 4 bases and J 5 bases, leaving 15 bases between the germline ends. Germline V gene sequence: CDR1 SGHRS, CDR2 YFSETQ. This chain's CDR3 is CASSPGRGRETQYF. The CDR3 region has the DNA TGCGCCAGCAGCCCCGGTCGGGGGAGGGAGACCCAGTACTTC.

The rearrangement joins TRBV7-9 to TRBJ2-5; D ambiguous. CDR3 length: 14 residues. In germline, CDR1 is SEHNR, CDR2 FQNEAQ (reference sequence). V was trimmed by 5 bases and J by 4 bases, leaving 14 bases between them. DNA for the CDR3: TGTGCCAGCAGCAAGAAGGGCCTCCGAGAGACCCAGTACTTC. It yields the protein CASSKKGLRETQYF.

The rearrangement joins TRBV5-1 to TRBJ2-5; TRBD1 matches 7 bases. Germline lookup yields CDR1 SGHRS and CDR2 YFSETQ. Trimming cost V 2 bases and J 1 base; bases outside gene matches: 2. This CDR3 contains 14 residues. CDR3 in amino acids: CASSFRDSQETQYF. CDR3 sequence (DNA): TGCGCCAGCAGCTTCCGGGACAGCCAAGAGACCCAGTACTTC.

This chain uses TRBV4-3 with TRBJ2-1; 11 bases fit TRBD2. After removal of 2 bases from V and 3 bases from J, the junction contained 3 bases not matched to a gene. CDR3 size: 16 residues. In germline, CDR1 is LGHNA, CDR2 YSLEER. CDR3 loop: CASSQFGTSGYNEQFF. For the CDR3, the DNA is TGCGCCAGCAGCCAATTCGGGACTAGCGGCTACAATGAGCAGTTCTTC.

The chain recombines TRBV11-2 with TRBJ1-6; D is unclear. Germline lookup yields CDR1 SGHAT and CDR2 FQNNGV. V gave up 7 bases and J gave up 10 bases, with 17 bases separating them. This CDR3 is built from 14 residues. The CDR3 here is CASTLGFLGSPLHF. The CDR3 nucleotides read TGTGCCAGCACCCTGGGGTTTTTGGGGTCACCCCTCCACTTT.

V gene TRBV4-3 combines with J gene TRBJ2-7, with 10 positions matching TRBD1. The CDR3 length is 17 residues. Losses at the gene ends were 1 base for V and 4 bases for J; bases not matched to a gene: 10. In germline, CDR1 is LGHNA, CDR2 YSLEER. CDR3 region: CASSQALRDRGVYEQYF. For the CDR3, the DNA is TGCGCCAGCAGCCAAGCACTCCGGGACAGGGGTGTGTACGAGCAGTACTTC.

The chain carries TRBV30 and TRBJ1-5; D is undetermined. V was clipped by 0 bases and J by 3 bases, with 18 bases between them. The germline CDR1 and CDR2 sequences are GTSNPN and SVGIG (reference sequence). CDR3 size: 17 residues. The CDR3 DNA follows: TGTGCCTGGAGTGTATCCTGGCGTGGGCAGGTCAATCAGCCCCAGCATTTT. It translates to CAWSVSWRGQVNQPQHF.

This rearrangement joins TRBV4-1 to TRBJ2-7; no clear D. Germline assignment: CDR1 MGHRA and CDR2 YSYEKL. The germline V and J ends were trimmed by 0 bases and 0 bases, with 6 bases remaining between them. This CDR3 region has 14 residues. The CDR3 sequence: CASSQDGNSYEQYF. In nucleotides, the CDR3 is TGCGCCAGCAGCCAAGATGGGAACTCCTACGAGCAGTACTTC.

The V and J genes are TRBV9 and TRBJ2-7, with 9 bases matching TRBD2. The CDR3 has 16 residues. Losses at the gene ends were 0 bases for V and 1 base for J; bases not matched to a gene: 5. The germline CDR1 and CDR2 sequences are SGDLS and YYNGEE. The CDR3 is CASSVGVAGVSYEQYF. CDR3 DNA sequence: TGTGCCAGCAGCGTAGGGGTAGCGGGAGTGTCCTACGAGCAGTACTTC.

Details on this clone: One junction end disagrees with the germline gene, perhaps due to a read error. The rearrangement uses TRBV2 and TRBJ1-2; D may be TRBD1 (6 bases). Germline V lookup: CDR1 SNHLY, CDR2 FYNNEI. The CDR3 sequence is 12 residues long. CDR3 DNA sequence: TGTGCCAGCAGAGGATGGACAGTTGAAAGTGCCTTC. Protein: CASRGWTVESAF.

V gene TRBV7-2 combines with J gene TRBJ2-3, with a tentative D call TRBD2 (5 bases). Per germline, CDR1 SGHTA and CDR2 FQGNSA. Trimming pared 7 bases from V and 3 bases from J, leaving 14 bases between. The CDR3 extends over 14 amino acids. CDR3 coding DNA: TGTGCCAGCACCCTCGGACTGGAAACAGATACGCAGTATTTT. It encodes CASTLGLETDTQYF.

This chain uses TRBV25-1 with TRBJ2-1; D not certain. Trimming left V 1 base short and J 7 bases short, with 11 bases between. Germline-derived CDR1 and CDR2 are MGHDK and SYGVNS. CDR3 size: 14 residues. Here the CDR3 reads CASSEFSISNEQFF. The CDR3 DNA is TGTGCCAGCAGTGAATTTTCAATTTCAAATGAGCAGTTCTTC.

About this clone: The sample has other DNA sequences that encode this CDR3 too. This chain connects TRBV30 to TRBJ1-2; D is unresolved. The CDR3 is made up of 11 amino acids. Trimming removed 3 bases at V and 2 bases at J, with 4 bases between. CDR1 is GTSNPN, CDR2 SVGIG, per germline (reference sequence). The CDR3 region is CAWSENYGYTF. The CDR3, as DNA: TGTGCCTGGAGCGAGAACTATGGCTACACCTTC.

This sequence joins TRBV19 and TRBJ2-7; possibly TRBD2 for D (6 bases). V lost 1 base and J 3 bases, leaving 25 bases between the germline ends. The V gene's germline CDR1 is LNHDA and CDR2 SQIVND (reference sequence). The CDR3 has 19 amino acids. CDR3 protein: CASSIGSSGGLGGNYEQYF. The CDR3 coding sequence is TGTGCCAGTAGTATAGGCTCGTCGGGCGGTCTGGGGGGAAACTACGAGCAGTACTTC.

The chain couples TRBV9 to TRBJ2-2, with 9 positions matching TRBD1. This CDR3 is built from 17 residues. With V trimmed by 4 bases and J by 6 bases, 13 bases remained unmatched. From germline, CDR1 is SGDLS and CDR2 YYNGEE. The CDR3 nucleotides are TGTGCCAGCAGCCCAAAAAGGGGGACAGGGAGCGCCGGGGAGCTGTTTTTT. It translates to CASSPKRGTGSAGELFF.

The rearrangement joins TRBV6-1 to TRBJ2-7; a possible D gene is TRBD1 (5 bases). The germline gives CDR1 MNHNS, CDR2 SASEGT. Trimming took 2 bases from V and 2 from J, leaving 16 bases between them. This CDR3 has 16 residues. CDR3 in DNA: TGTGCCAGCAGTGAACTTGGGGCAGGCTCAACCTACGAGCAGTACTTC. It specifies CASSELGAGSTYEQYF.

The chain recombines TRBV2 with TRBJ1-3; no reliable D call. CDR1 and CDR2 from the germline V gene are SNHLY and FYNNEI. The CDR3 has 14 residues. V shed 3 bases and J shed 3 bases, with 9 bases lying between them. CDR3 sequence (DNA): TGTGCCAGCAGTGACCAGGCGGGTGGAAACACCATATATTTT. This translates into CASSDQAGGNTIYF.

As concerns this clone: The sample contains more than one DNA sequence encoding this CDR3. The rearrangement links TRBV5-1 to TRBJ1-1; D ambiguous. Germline loops: CDR1 SGHRS, CDR2 YFSETQ. The CDR3 sequence is 14 residues long. V was shortened by 2 bases and J by 0 bases, with 8 bases between the two germline ends. The chain's CDR3 is CASSLQSMNTEAFF. Written as DNA, the CDR3 is TGCGCCAGCAGCTTACAGAGCATGAACACTGAAGCTTTCTTT.

The chain links TRBV4-3 to TRBJ2-7, with TRBD1 matching over 8 bases. Germline trimming cut 0 bases from V and 7 bases from J; bases unmatched to any gene: 11. Germline CDR1 LGHNA, CDR2 YSLEER. This CDR3 contains 16 residues. The CDR3 loop is CASSQELWWTGSEQYF. DNA for the CDR3: TGCGCCAGCAGCCAAGAACTCTGGTGGACAGGGTCTGAGCAGTACTTC.

V and J are TRBV10-3 and TRBJ2-3, with D possibly being TRBD2 (6 bases). Germline assignment: CDR1 ENHRY and CDR2 SYGVKD. This CDR3 is built from 15 residues. V lost 1 base and J lost 8, with 16 bases in between. The CDR3 reads CAISELEWGGGTQYF. In DNA, the CDR3 is TGTGCCATCAGTGAGTTAGAGTGGGGAGGAGGTACGCAGTATTTT.

V and J are TRBV27 and TRBJ2-7, with 9 bases matching TRBD1. CDR1 MNHEY and CDR2 SMNVEV come from the germline V gene (reference sequence). CDR3 size: 14 residues. V lost 5 bases, J lost 1 base, and 3 bases stayed unmatched. DNA for the CDR3: TGTGCCAGCAGTAAGACAGGGGGTTCCTACGAGCAGTACTTC. Translating it yields CASSKTGGSYEQYF.

About this clone itself: Given a much more abundant clone one base away, this may be a read error. This chain joins TRBV5-1 and TRBJ1-1, with a weak D call TRBD1 (6 bases). In germline, CDR1 is SGHRS, CDR2 YFSETQ. The CDR3 runs to 16 residues. The CDR3 bases are TGCGCCAGCAGCGCCGAATTAGGGGGGAGGAACGCTGAAGCTTTCTTT. This gives the protein CASSAELGGRNAEAFF. The full variable domain, in which reference TRBV5-1 and TRBJ1-1 provide the parts outside the CDR3, is KAGVTQTPRYLIKTRGQQVTLSCSPISGHRSVSWYQQTPGQGLQFLFEYFSETQRNKGNFPGRFSGRQFSNSRSEMNVSTLELGDSALYLCASSAELGGRNAEAFFGQGTRLTVV.

This rearrangement joins TRBV6-5 to TRBJ2-7; a weak D match, TRBD2 (6 bases). The germline V and J ends were trimmed by 0 bases and 6 bases, with 18 bases remaining between them. CDR1 MNHEY and CDR2 SVGAGI come from the germline V gene. The CDR3 length is 16 residues. CDR3 in amino acids: CASSYSGRSKEGEQYF. The DNA for the CDR3 is TGTGCCAGCAGTTACTCAGGCAGGTCGAAGGAGGGCGAGCAGTACTTC.

The chain is built from TRBV10-3 and TRBJ2-1; weak D call: TRBD1 (7 bases). Trimming took off 2 bases at V and 9 bases at J, with 17 bases between the two ends. This CDR3 comprises 15 residues. Germline CDR1 ENHRY, CDR2 SYGVKD. The DNA for the CDR3 is TGTGCCATCAGTGAGCGGGAGAGGGGGCGGGGTGAGCAGTTCTTC. This codes for CAISERERGRGEQFF.

This clone was found once. The CDR3 DNA reads TGTGCCAGCAGCTTGCGAGAAAACCCGAGCTCCTACGAGCAGTACTTC. Translated, it gives CASSLRENPSSYEQYF. The chain is built from TRBV11-2 and TRBJ2-7; no firm D call. Between the trimmed V and J ends, which lost 3 bases and 0 bases, there was a span of 15 bases. The germline CDR1 and CDR2 sequences are SGHAT and FQNNGV. This CDR3 contains 16 residues. The full variable domain, in which reference TRBV11-2 and TRBJ2-7 provide the parts outside the CDR3, is EAGVAQSPRYKIIEKRQSVAFWCNPISGHATLYWYQQILGQGPKLLIQFQNNGVVDDSQLPKDRFSAERLKGVDSTLKIQPAKLEDSAVYLCASSLRENPSSYEQYFGPGTRLTVT.

This chain uses TRBV25-1 with TRBJ2-7, with a weak D call TRBD1 (7 bases). The CDR3 is 15 amino acids. Looked up from germline, CDR1 is MGHDK and CDR2 is SYGVNS. Trimming stripped 6 bases from V and 5 bases from J, with 20 bases between. CDR3 coding DNA: TGTGCCAGCAGCGGGGGAGCGCAGGGGGGAAACGAGCAGTACTTC. Its translation: CASSGGAQGGNEQYF.